These T cell receptor beta chains were read from a single sample in a study of cytomegalovirus exposure and HLA in healthy donors. TCRdb's table, derived via immunoSEQ multiplex PCR, lists solely in-frame clones and lacks some. This table has some 200,000 clones, around 75% appearing once. Sample: PBMCs. The receptors shown here come from a woman aged 25 to 45 in good health and CMV-seronegative. CDR3s include the opening cysteine and the closing phenylalanine or tryptophan. Fields, in order: D gene, J gene, V gene, clone size, CDR3 protein, CDR3 DNA. A D gene is named only where the DNA matches it firmly. Size tells how often a clone was seen (once, few, many) or the class of an expanded clone, and some rows leave it out.

.,TRBJ1-1,TRBV6-1,.,CASNYGQQNTEAFF,TGTGCCAGCAACTACGGACAGCAAAACACTGAAGCTTTCTTT
.,TRBJ2-2,TRBV2,.,CASRHPGSGGTGELFF,TGTGCCAGCAGGCACCCGGGGTCGGGCGGCACCGGGGAGCTGTTTTTT
.,TRBJ2-2,TRBV7-2,.,CASSTHRQFRELFF,TGTGCCAGCAGCACCCACCGACAGTTTAGGGAGCTGTTTTTT
.,TRBJ1-5,TRBV28,.,CAIKARVTNQPQHF,TGTGCCATCAAAGCCCGGGTCACCAATCAGCCCCAGCATTTT
TRBD1,TRBJ1-2,TRBV13,.,CASSQQGGYGYTF,TGTGCCAGCAGCCAACAGGGGGGCTATGGCTACACCTTC
.,TRBJ2-7,TRBV21-1,few,CASSKEVSKEQYF,TGTGCCAGCAGCAAGGAGGTCAGCAAGGAGCAGTACTTC
.,TRBJ2-7,TRBV25-1,.,CASIGLRADNSYEQYF,TGTGCCAGCATCGGCCTAAGGGCGGACAACTCCTACGAGCAGTACTTC
TRBD2,TRBJ2-3,TRBV7-3,few,CASSLVGTSGSSTDTQYF,TGTGCCAGCAGCTTAGTAGGGACTAGCGGGTCTAGCACAGATACGCAGTATTTT
TRBD2,TRBJ2-7,TRBV7-8,.,CASSLEAGGFLQGQYF,TGTGCCAGCAGCTTGGAGGCGGGAGGTTTCCTCCAGGGGCAGTACTTC
.,TRBJ2-1,TRBV19,.,CASSILNSNEQFF,TGTGCCAGTAGTATCCTTAACTCGAATGAGCAGTTCTTC
.,TRBJ2-1,TRBV5-1,.,CASSLDLNEQFF,TGCGCCAGCAGCTTGGACTTGAATGAGCAGTTCTTC
TRBD1,TRBJ2-5,TRBV7-2,.,CASSLGGQQETQYF,TGTGCCAGCAGCTTAGGGGGACAGCAAGAGACCCAGTACTTC
.,TRBJ1-4,TRBV6-1,.,CASSETSLHEKLFF,TGTGCCAGCAGTGAGACATCGCTTCATGAAAAACTGTTTTTT
.,TRBJ1-5,TRBV19,few,CASRRELDQPQHF,TGTGCCAGTAGGAGGGAACTCGATCAGCCCCAGCATTTT
.,TRBJ1-3,TRBV5-1,.,CASSLGTDISGNTIYF,TGCGCCAGCAGCTTGGGAACTGACATCTCTGGAAACACCATATATTTT
TRBD1,TRBJ2-5,TRBV4-2,.,CASRAGQAQETQYF,TGTGCCAGCAGGGCGGGACAGGCTCAAGAGACCCAGTACTTC
.,TRBJ2-3,TRBV18,.,CASSRGQPSTDTQYF,TGTGCCAGCTCACGGGGACAACCTAGCACAGATACGCAGTATTTT
TRBD2,TRBJ2-1,TRBV2,once,CASREKMERERNEQFF,TGTGCCAGCAGGGAAAAGATGGAGCGGGAGCGGAATGAGCAGTTCTTC
.,TRBJ2-2,TRBV19,.,CASSIQGHSNTGELFF,TGTGCCAGTAGTATACAAGGACACTCGAACACCGGGGAGCTGTTTTTT